A selection of T cell receptor beta chains follows, all from one sample in a study of T cell changes during pregnancy in multiple sclerosis. Assay: immunoSEQ multiplex PCR; the TCRdb copy retains only in-frame clones and omits some. The sample carries 98,000 or so clones, approximately 93% recorded once. The input for sequencing was peripheral blood, taken after pregnancy. The receptors here all came from a female donor with multiple sclerosis, enrolled in a pregnancy study. Both conserved end residues are part of each CDR3. A D gene is named only where the DNA matches it firmly.

v_call	d_call	j_call	cdr3_aa
TRBV5-4	TRBD1	TRBJ2-7	CASSLSTGTGVYEQYF
TRBV11-2	-	TRBJ2-4	CASSDYGGNIQYF
TRBV9	-	TRBJ1-5	CASSVGLSNQPQHF
TRBV2	TRBD1	TRBJ2-1	CASRSPTGRDEQFF
TRBV7-8	TRBD2	TRBJ2-7	CASSLELAETYEQYF
TRBV7-6	TRBD1	TRBJ2-7	CASSPFLGQGYEQYF
TRBV27	-	TRBJ1-5	CASRGDSNQPQHF
TRBV7-2	-	TRBJ2-7	CASSPLSYEQYF
TRBV6-5	-	TRBJ2-3	CAVGITDTQYF
TRBV14	-	TRBJ2-1	CASSQDWAGIGVEQFF
TRBV9	TRBD2	TRBJ2-3	CASSPLTSGSTDTQYF
TRBV5-1	-	TRBJ2-5	CASSSDGKETQYF
TRBV19	-	TRBJ2-4	CASSIVNWLQGEENIQYF
TRBV9	-	TRBJ1-2	CASSGLGYTF
TRBV9	TRBD2	TRBJ2-5	CASSVGLAGVGETQYF
TRBV7-9	-	TRBJ1-5	CASSFGGFQPQHF
TRBV6-4	TRBD1	TRBJ2-2	CASSSTGVAGELFF
TRBV5-1	-	TRBJ2-3	CASSLGVLTGRTDTQYF
TRBV5-1	-	TRBJ1-1	CASSGSGGGTEAFF
TRBV5-1	-	TRBJ2-5	CASSLAGAKVETQYF
TRBV2	TRBD1	TRBJ1-1	CASTSGTGFAEAFF
TRBV18	-	TRBJ1-1	CASSPAAGIGTEAFF
TRBV28	-	TRBJ2-7	CASSSPPTGYEQYF
TRBV19	-	TRBJ1-5	CASSIYGNQPQHF
TRBV5-4	-	TRBJ2-1	CASSPGWGDNEQFF
TRBV30	-	TRBJ1-1	CAWSRGRGFTEAFF
TRBV11-2	TRBD2	TRBJ2-1	CASIKTGGGNEQFF
TRBV9	TRBD2	TRBJ2-1	CASSVDSGVRGEQFF
TRBV5-1	TRBD2	TRBJ2-7	CASSFGGGPTYEQYF
TRBV5-1	-	TRBJ2-2	CASSSFTGELFF
TRBV27	TRBD2	TRBJ2-7	CASRTSAILEQYF
TRBV11-2	TRBD2	TRBJ2-7	CASSLTSGGYEQYF
TRBV27	-	TRBJ1-5	CASSQGLGSQPQHF
TRBV15	-	TRBJ2-7	CATSRDLPRRVISYEQYF
TRBV6-1	-	TRBJ1-2	CASSGGRTAGYGYTF
TRBV7-9	TRBD2	TRBJ2-5	CASSEGTSGSRTQYF
TRBV6-4	TRBD2	TRBJ2-5	CASSELAGGQETQYF
TRBV28	-	TRBJ2-1	CASSFQEDEQFF
TRBV9	-	TRBJ2-5	CASSVDRREETQYF
TRBV5-6	TRBD2	TRBJ2-7	CASSFWTSYSYEQYF
TRBV19	TRBD2	TRBJ2-7	CASRGGRAYEQYF
TRBV5-1	TRBD2	TRBJ2-2	CASSPGLAGAGSGELFF
TRBV5-6	TRBD1	TRBJ2-2	CASSLMGQLNTGELFF
TRBV6-1	TRBD1	TRBJ1-5	CASRGTGSLNQPQHF
TRBV5-5	-	TRBJ2-2	CASSIFGGAGTGELFF
TRBV10-3	TRBD1	TRBJ2-1	CAISDGQVMGNEQFF
TRBV6-6	-	TRBJ1-5	CASSYPDSDNQPQHF
TRBV10-2	-	TRBJ2-3	CASSEWSKTDTQYF
TRBV4-2	TRBD2	TRBJ2-7	CASSYGLAGPYEQYF
TRBV27	TRBD1	TRBJ1-4	CASRRDRGVTNEKLFF
TRBV7-2	-	TRBJ2-1	CASTSGVAYNEQFF
TRBV18	-	TRBJ2-3	CASSPISSHTDTQYF
TRBV6-5	TRBD1	TRBJ2-4	CASSAHRGTKNIQYF
TRBV18	-	TRBJ1-1	CASSPQIQGRGTTEAFF
TRBV5-4	-	TRBJ1-1	CASSPGGRLAEAFF